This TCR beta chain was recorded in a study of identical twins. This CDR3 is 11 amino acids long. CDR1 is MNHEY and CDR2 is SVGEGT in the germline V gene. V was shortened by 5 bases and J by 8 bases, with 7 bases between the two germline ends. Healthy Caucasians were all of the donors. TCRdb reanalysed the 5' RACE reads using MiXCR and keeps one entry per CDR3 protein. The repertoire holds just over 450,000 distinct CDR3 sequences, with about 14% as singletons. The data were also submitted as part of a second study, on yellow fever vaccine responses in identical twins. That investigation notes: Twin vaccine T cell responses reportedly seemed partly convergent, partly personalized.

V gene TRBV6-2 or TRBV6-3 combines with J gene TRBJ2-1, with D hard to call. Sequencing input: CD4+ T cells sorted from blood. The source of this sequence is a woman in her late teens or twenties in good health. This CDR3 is CASSPRYEQFF. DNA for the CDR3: TGTGCCAGCAGTCCTAGGTATGAGCAGTTCTTC.